Listed here is a single TCR beta chain. What it binds is unknown. This sample is part of a study of CD8+ T cells in alopecia areata. Across the study: Administration of oral tofacitinib to treated patients was at 5 to 10 mg twice daily. The study's findings and limits: Researchers say the link of baseline CD8+ expansion to response remains uncertain, with one nonresponder. Treatment with tofacitinib significantly lowered scalp clonality and reduced expanded CD8+ clones among the top 100.

Treatment in this sample: oral pan-JAK inhibitor, 5-10 mg twice daily. CDR1 is WNHNN, CDR2 SYGVQD, per germline (reference sequence). The CDR3 length is 15 residues. Losses at the gene ends were 3 bases for V and 2 bases for J; bases not matched to a gene: 6. Following extraction, RNA underwent reverse transcription to cDNA, which served as the sequencing template. The method was immunoSEQ multiplex PCR; TCRdb's version includes in-frame clones alone and lacks a portion of them. Among tens of thousands of clones, around 71% were seen once, and the ten largest hold 15% to 20%. The source of this sequence is a human donor with alopecia areata. Sample: CD8+ T cells sorted from blood, taken at week 44, from a patient treated with tofacitinib. V gene TRBV10-1 combines with J gene TRBJ1-1; 7 positions agree with TRBD1. The CDR3 bases are TGCGCCAGCAGTGATAACAGGGGCGTCAACACTGAAGCTTTCTTT. It specifies CASSDNRGVNTEAFF.